This T cell receptor beta chain is drawn from a study of OX40 agonist ivuxolimab in advanced cancers. Across the whole study: The study enrolled dose-escalation patients with hepatocellular carcinoma, melanoma, renal cell or head and neck cancer.

V lost 4 bases to trimming and J lost 0 bases; unmatched junction nucleotides: 6. Germline V CDR1 and CDR2: SGHTA, FQGNSA. The CDR3 loop spans 16 amino acids. Clones were read by immunoSEQ multiplex PCR, and TCRdb kept only the in-frame ones, dropping some. The profile covers approximately 120,000 clones, with less than 95% appearing a single time and 0.81% taken by the ten largest. The chain combines TRBV7-2 with TRBJ2-1, with 7 bases that match TRBD2. The specimen comprised CD4+ or CD8+ T cells sorted from blood, sampled in a trial of the OX40 agonist ivuxolimab. This TCR was recovered from an adult with an advanced solid tumor such as melanoma, head and neck, liver or kidney cancer. The CDR3 DNA sequence: TGTGCCAGCAGCTGGGGAGGACTAGTCTCCTACAATGAGCAGTTCTTC. Translating gives CASSWGGLVSYNEQFF.